This T cell receptor (beta chain) was profiled in a study of cytomegalovirus exposure and HLA in healthy donors. The germline gives CDR1 SNHLY, CDR2 FYNNEI. Germline trimming cut 7 bases from V and 7 bases from J; bases unmatched to any gene: 10. The CDR3 runs 14 residues. This clone was seen a single time. Sequencing was performed with immunoSEQ multiplex PCR; in TCRdb, only in-frame clones are kept and a portion is missing. The sample yields about 180,000 clones, 85% seen once. The receptor was isolated from a man aged 18 to 35 in good health and CMV-seropositive. The sequencing input was PBMCs. The chain joins TRBV2 to TRBJ2-1, with 7 bases aligning to TRBD1. CDR3 DNA: TGTGCCAGCAACCTACAGACAGGGATAAATGAGCAGTTCTTC. Amino acids: CASNLQTGINEQFF.